Presented here are 5 T cell receptor beta chains from one specimen sequenced in a study of T-cell reconstitution after alpha-beta-depleted transplantation in children. A library of TCRbeta sequences, prepared with unique molecular identifiers, was generated. MiXCR was run by TCRdb on the PCR reads, yielding one entry per CDR3 protein. Among fewer than 450,000 distinct CDR3 sequences listed, 16% were seen once. Here the sequenced sample was PBMCs, mostly from graft donor cells, taken 360 days after TCRalphabeta/CD19-depleted stem cell transplant. These receptors came from a male patient between 2 and 15 years old who had a stem cell transplant for acute lymphoblastic leukemia, so the T cells may come from the graft donor.

The sample holds many counts of this clonotype. V usage is TRBV7-6 and J usage is TRBJ2-3; the D gene could be TRBD1 or TRBD2 (6 bases each). Trimming cost V 5 bases and J 4 bases, with 19 bases left between them. Germline V gene data show CDR1 as SGHVS and CDR2 as FNYEAQ. The CDR3 runs 16 residues. The CDR3 DNA follows: TGTGCCAGCAGCCCAGAGACTAGGGGGGCGGCAGATACGCAGTATTTT. This translates into CASSPETRGAADTQYF.

The CDR3 reads CASSLGGLYSNQPQHF. The DNA for the CDR3 is TGCGCCAGCAGCTTGGGCGGCCTGTATAGCAATCAGCCCCAGCATTTT. The genes are TRBV5-1 and TRBJ1-5, with unresolved D. V was cut by 0 bases and J by 0 bases, with 10 bases left in between. This CDR3 is 16 amino acids long. From germline, CDR1 is SGHRS and CDR2 YFSETQ. The entire variable domain, with the rest obtained from reference TRBV5-1 and TRBJ1-5, is as follows: KAGVTQTPRYLIKTRGQQVTLSCSPISGHRSVSWYQQTPGQGLQFLFEYFSETQRNKGNFPGRFSGRQFSNSRSEMNVSTLELGDSALYLCASSLGGLYSNQPQHFGDGTRLSIL.

This clonotype was counted between two and nine times. This chain connects TRBV4-2 to TRBJ2-1, with 7 bases that match TRBD2. This CDR3 is 17 amino acids long. The V segment lost 0 bases and the J segment 7 bases; nucleotides outside the gene matches: 12. CDR1 and CDR2 from the germline V gene are LGHNA and YNFKEQ. Written as DNA, the CDR3 is TGTGCCAGCAGCCAAGAAGAATTGGGAGGGCCTAGTAATGAGCAGTTCTTC. Its protein product is CASSQEELGGPSNEQFF.

This rearrangement joins TRBV4-1 to TRBJ2-4, with 10 bases identical to TRBD2. The length of the CDR3 is 16 residues. Germline CDR1 and CDR2: MGHRA and YSYEKL. The ends lost 6 bases at V and 2 bases at J; junction bases unmatched: 7. This CDR3 is CASRPLAGATKNIQYF. DNA of the CDR3: TGCGCCAGCAGACCGCTAGCGGGAGCGACCAAAAACATTCAGTACTTC.

This clonotype has a handful of counts. V and J are TRBV5-6 and TRBJ2-5; 10 bases fit TRBD2. This CDR3 is 18 amino acids long. Germline V lookup: CDR1 SGHDT, CDR2 YYEEEE. J lost 5 bases, V lost 2 bases, and 15 bases had no gene match. In DNA form, the CDR3 reads TGTGCCAGCAGCTTTGGGGCTAGCGGGAGTCTCGTTTGGGAGACCCAGTACTTC. It specifies CASSFGASGSLVWETQYF.